One and the same sample provided the 13 T cell receptor beta chains below, sequenced in a study of T cells after posttransplantation cyclophosphamide. The table came from immunoSEQ multiplex PCR; TCRdb's copy has only in-frame clones and leaves some out. The sample holds approximately 2,500 clones, and no clone turns up only once. Cyclophosphamide on days +3 and +4 followed busulfan-fludarabine conditioning and a marrow graft. The sample here was PBMCs, taken after an allogeneic stem cell transplant with post-transplant cyclophosphamide. The receptors stem from a female patient between 55 and 75 years old who received an allogeneic stem cell transplant from an unrelated donor, was CMV-positive, and had acute GVHD only. A share of the T cells may be of graft donor origin.

In its sample, this clone ranks as medium-sized (0.01 to 0.1%). The genes are TRBV19 and TRBJ1-1; D gene unclear. Germline assignment: CDR1 LNHDA and CDR2 SQIVND (reference sequence). This CDR3 comprises 16 residues. Trimming removed 1 base at V and 0 bases at J, with 12 bases between. In nucleotides, the CDR3 is TGTGCCAGTAGTATAGCCGGCGGGATCATGAACACTGAAGCTTTCTTT. Residues: CASSIAGGIMNTEAFF.

This clone was detected only a few times. This may arise from a read error, as a much more abundant clone is one base away. Here the CDR3 reads CASSLARAPLHF. The CDR3 DNA is TGTGCCAGCAGCTTAGCCAGGGCACCGTTGCATTTT. The chain is built from TRBV13 and TRBJ1-5; possible D gene TRBD1, 5 bases. The V gene lost 1 base and the J gene lost 15 bases, with 13 bases spanning the gap. Germline V gene data show CDR1 as PRHDT and CDR2 as FYEKMQ (reference sequence). The CDR3 extends over 12 amino acids.

This clone came up a few times. The chain combines TRBV30 with TRBJ2-1; D remains ambiguous. This CDR3 comprises 13 residues. Trimming removed 0 bases from V and 4 bases from J, with 7 bases in between. Per germline, CDR1 GTSNPN and CDR2 SVGIG (reference sequence). The CDR3 coding sequence is TGTGCCTGGAGTGTAGCCTCATACAATGAGCAGTTCTTC. Its translation: CAWSVASYNEQFF.

This clone was seen many times. CDR3 loop: CASMGFGYTF. In nucleotides, the CDR3 is TGTGCCAGTATGGGCTTCGGCTACACCTTC. The rearrangement uses TRBV19 and TRBJ1-2; D call uncertain. V was pared by 7 bases and J by 8 bases, with 8 bases between. The germline gives CDR1 LNHDA, CDR2 SQIVND (reference sequence). This CDR3 contains 10 residues.

This clone was recorded many times. This sequence joins TRBV12-3 or TRBV12-4 and TRBJ2-2, with TRBD2 as a possible D gene (6 bases). This CDR3 is 15 amino acids long. The ends were cut back, 4 bases at V and 0 bases at J, with 9 bases in the middle. DNA of the CDR3: TGTGCCAGCAGTTCTCTAGCGACGAACACCGGGGAGCTGTTTTTT. Amino acids: CASSSLATNTGELFF.

This clone was seen many times. This chain links TRBV12-3 or TRBV12-4 with TRBJ2-1; 10 nucleotides line up with TRBD2. Trimming at V came to 6 bases and at J to 6 bases, leaving 8 bases not matched to a gene. The CDR3 extends over 15 amino acids. In DNA form, the CDR3 reads TGTGCCAGCAGATCCACTAGCGGGGCTATCAATGAGCAGTTCTTC. This gives the protein CASRSTSGAINEQFF.

This clone was seen many times. V is TRBV7-2 and J is TRBJ2-7; possibly TRBD2 for D (5 bases). The CDR3 sequence is 14 residues long. Trimming left V 3 bases short and J 0 bases short, with 9 bases between. From germline, CDR1 is SGHTA and CDR2 FQGNSA. CDR3 DNA: TGTGCCAGCAGCTTGTCTAGCTACTCCTACGAGCAGTACTTC. Translating it yields CASSLSSYSYEQYF.

This clone was found many times. The V call is TRBV6-6, the J call TRBJ2-7; the D is unclear. Germline CDR1 reads MNHNY; CDR2 reads SVGAGI (reference sequence). The V and J ends lost 0 bases and 1 base respectively, with 7 bases between them. The CDR3 has 14 amino acids. CDR3: CASSYSGISYEQYF. In nucleotides, the CDR3 is TGTGCCAGCAGTTACTCGGGCATTTCCTACGAGCAGTACTTC.

This clone was seen ten or more times. Here the CDR3 DNA reads TGTGCCAGCAGCACCGGGACAGGGTTTTGGGGTGAAGCTTTCTTT. Its protein product is CASSTGTGFWGEAFF. The rearrangement links TRBV28 to TRBJ1-1, with 9 bases that match TRBD1. Germline assignment: CDR1 MDHEN and CDR2 SYDVKM. V was clipped by 6 bases and J by 7 bases; unmatched bases: 12. This CDR3 contains 15 residues.

This clone was observed many times. The chain employs TRBV6-1 and TRBJ1-1, with 8 positions matching TRBD1. Germline lookup yields CDR1 MNHNS and CDR2 SASEGT. The CDR3 length is 15 residues. Trimming cost V 5 bases and J 2 bases; bases outside gene matches: 7. CDR3 DNA: TGTGCCAGCAGTCCCCGGGACAGGTCAAACACTGAAGCTTTCTTT. It translates to CASSPRDRSNTEAFF.

This clone was picked up many times. The chain carries TRBV5-1 and TRBJ2-7; unclear D gene. CDR3 length equals 12 residues. Germline V gene sequence: CDR1 SGHRS, CDR2 YFSETQ. The ends were cut back, 0 bases at V and 6 bases at J, with 7 bases in the middle. For the CDR3, the DNA is TGCGCCAGCAGCTTGGATCGTTCCGAGCAGTACTTC. It translates to CASSLDRSEQYF. Using reference TRBV5-1 and TRBJ2-7 for the parts outside the CDR3, the full variable domain is KAGVTQTPRYLIKTRGQQVTLSCSPISGHRSVSWYQQTPGQGLQFLFEYFSETQRNKGNFPGRFSGRQFSNSRSEMNVSTLELGDSALYLCASSLDRSEQYFGPGTRLTVT.

By sample fraction, this clone is medium-sized. The chain joins TRBV12-3 or TRBV12-4 to TRBJ2-7; D remains unclear. Between the trimmed V and J ends, which lost 5 bases and 6 bases, there was a span of 14 bases. This CDR3 contains 13 residues. CDR3 DNA: TGTGCCAGCAGTCCCCCTGGCCGCAGCGAGCAGTACTTC. It encodes CASSPPGRSEQYF.

This clone was seen repeatedly, ten times or more. The V and J genes are TRBV29-1 and TRBJ1-1; TRBD1 matches 9 bases. The CDR3 spans 13 residues. Trimming cost V 6 bases and J 4 bases; bases outside gene matches: 6. Germline V lookup: CDR1 SQVTM, CDR2 ANQGSEA. CDR3 DNA sequence: TGCAGCGTCTCCGGGACAGGGATCACTGAAGCTTTCTTT. This gives the protein CSVSGTGITEAFF. Variable domain in full (rest from reference TRBV29-1 and TRBJ1-1): SAVISQKPSRDICQRGTSLTIQCQVDSQVTMMFWYRQQPGQSLTLIATANQGSEATYESGFVIDKFPISRPNLTFSTLTVSNMSPEDSSIYLCSVSGTGITEAFFGQGTRLTVV.